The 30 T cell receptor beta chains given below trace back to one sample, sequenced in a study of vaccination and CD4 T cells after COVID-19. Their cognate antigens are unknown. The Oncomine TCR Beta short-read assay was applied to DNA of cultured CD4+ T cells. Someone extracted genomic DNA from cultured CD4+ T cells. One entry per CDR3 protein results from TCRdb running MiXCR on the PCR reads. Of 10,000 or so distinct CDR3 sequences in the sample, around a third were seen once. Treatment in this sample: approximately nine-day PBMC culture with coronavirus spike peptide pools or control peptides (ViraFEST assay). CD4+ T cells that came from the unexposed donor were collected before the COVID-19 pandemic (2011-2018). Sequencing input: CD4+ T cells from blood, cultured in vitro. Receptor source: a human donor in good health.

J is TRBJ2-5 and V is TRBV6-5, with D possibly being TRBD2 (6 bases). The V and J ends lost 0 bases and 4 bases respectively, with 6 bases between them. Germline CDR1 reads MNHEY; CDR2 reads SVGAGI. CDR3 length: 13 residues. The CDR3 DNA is TGTGCCAGCAGTTACTCGGAGGGAGAGACCCAGTACTTC. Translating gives CASSYSEGETQYF.

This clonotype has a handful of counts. The CDR3 region is CASSYLGLGGADTQYF. The CDR3 coding sequence is TGTGCCAGCAGTTACTTGGGACTAGGAGGGGCCGATACGCAGTATTTT. The genes are TRBV6-5 and TRBJ2-3; 8 bases are shared with TRBD2. CDR1 and CDR2 from the germline V gene are MNHEY and SVGAGI. V was pared by 1 base and J by 6 bases, with 9 bases of the junction left unmatched. The CDR3 is 16 residues long.

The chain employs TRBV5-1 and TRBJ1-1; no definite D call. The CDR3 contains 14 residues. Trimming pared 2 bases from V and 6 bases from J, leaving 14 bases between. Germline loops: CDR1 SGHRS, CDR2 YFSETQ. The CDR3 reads CASSFMGSGSEAFF. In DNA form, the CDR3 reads TGCGCCAGCAGCTTTATGGGGTCCGGATCTGAAGCTTTCTTT.

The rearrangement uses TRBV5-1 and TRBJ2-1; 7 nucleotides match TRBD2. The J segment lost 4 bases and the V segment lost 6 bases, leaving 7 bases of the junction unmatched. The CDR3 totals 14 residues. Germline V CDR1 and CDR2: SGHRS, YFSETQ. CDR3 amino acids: CASTVASGYNEQFF. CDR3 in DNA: TGCGCCAGCACAGTGGCTAGCGGTTACAATGAGCAGTTCTTC.

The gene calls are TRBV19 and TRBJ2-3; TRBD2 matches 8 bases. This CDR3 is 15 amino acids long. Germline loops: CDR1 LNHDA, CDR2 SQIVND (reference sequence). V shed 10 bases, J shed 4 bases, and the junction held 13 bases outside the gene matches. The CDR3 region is CATSDRGRYADTQYF. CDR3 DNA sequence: TGTGCCACCTCCGACCGCGGGAGGTATGCAGATACGCAGTATTTT.

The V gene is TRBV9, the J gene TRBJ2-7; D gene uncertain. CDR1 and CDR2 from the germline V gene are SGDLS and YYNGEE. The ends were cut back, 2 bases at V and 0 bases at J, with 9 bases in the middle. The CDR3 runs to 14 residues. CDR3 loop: CASSVSQSSYEQYF. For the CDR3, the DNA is TGTGCCAGCAGCGTTAGCCAGAGCTCCTACGAGCAGTACTTC.

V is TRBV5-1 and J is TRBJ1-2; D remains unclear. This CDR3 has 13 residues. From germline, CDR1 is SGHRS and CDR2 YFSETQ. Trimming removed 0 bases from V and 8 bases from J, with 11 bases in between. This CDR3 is CASSLVGVEGYTF. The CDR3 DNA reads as TGCGCCAGCAGCTTGGTCGGGGTCGAGGGCTACACCTTC.

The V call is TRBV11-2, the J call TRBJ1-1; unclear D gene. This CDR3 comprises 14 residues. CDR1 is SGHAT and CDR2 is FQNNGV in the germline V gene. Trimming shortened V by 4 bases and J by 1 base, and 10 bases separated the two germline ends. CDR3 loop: CASSSLVRNTEAFF. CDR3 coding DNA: TGTGCCAGCAGCTCTCTAGTTCGGAACACTGAAGCTTTCTTT. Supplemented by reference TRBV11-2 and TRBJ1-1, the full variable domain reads EAGVAQSPRYKIIEKRQSVAFWCNPISGHATLYWYQQILGQGPKLLIQFQNNGVVDDSQLPKDRFSAERLKGVDSTLKIQPAKLEDSAVYLCASSSLVRNTEAFFGQGTRLTVV.

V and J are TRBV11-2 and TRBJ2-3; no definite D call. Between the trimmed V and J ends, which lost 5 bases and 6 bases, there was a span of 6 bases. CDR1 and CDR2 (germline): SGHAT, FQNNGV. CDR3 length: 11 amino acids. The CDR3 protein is CASSVGDTQYF. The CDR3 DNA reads TGTGCCAGCAGCGTTGGGGATACGCAGTATTTT.

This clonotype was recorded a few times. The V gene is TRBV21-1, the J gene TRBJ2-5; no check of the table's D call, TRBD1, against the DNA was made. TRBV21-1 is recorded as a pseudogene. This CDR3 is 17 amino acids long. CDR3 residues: CASSPPVKGHYQETQYF. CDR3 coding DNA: TGTGCCAGCAGCCCCCCCGTAAAGGGGCACTACCAAGAGACCCAGTACTTC.

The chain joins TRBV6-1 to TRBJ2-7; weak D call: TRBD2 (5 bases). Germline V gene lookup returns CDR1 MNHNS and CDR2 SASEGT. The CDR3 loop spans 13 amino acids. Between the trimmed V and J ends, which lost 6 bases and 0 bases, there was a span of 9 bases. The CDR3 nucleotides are TGTGCCAGCAGACCTAGCCCCTCCTACGAGCAGTACTTC. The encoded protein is CASRPSPSYEQYF.

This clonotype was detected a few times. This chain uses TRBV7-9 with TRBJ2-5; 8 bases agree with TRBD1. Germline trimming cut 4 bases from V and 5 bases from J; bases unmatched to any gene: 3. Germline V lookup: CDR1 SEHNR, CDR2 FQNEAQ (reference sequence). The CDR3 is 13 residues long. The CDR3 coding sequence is TGTGCCAGCAGCTCAACAGGGGGGGAGACCCAGTACTTC. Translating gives CASSSTGGETQYF. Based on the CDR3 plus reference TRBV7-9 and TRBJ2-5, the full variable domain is DTGVSQNPRHKITKRGQNVTFRCDPISEHNRLYWYRQTLGQGPEFLTYFQNEAQLEKSRLLSDRFSAERPKGSFSTLEIQRTEQGDSAMYLCASSSTGGETQYFGPGTRLLVL.

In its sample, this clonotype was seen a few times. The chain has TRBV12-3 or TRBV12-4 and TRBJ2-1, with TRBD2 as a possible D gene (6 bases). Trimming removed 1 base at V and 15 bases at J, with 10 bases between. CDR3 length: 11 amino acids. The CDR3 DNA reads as TGTGCCAGCAGTTTAGGACTAGATCTGTTCTTC. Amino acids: CASSLGLDLFF.

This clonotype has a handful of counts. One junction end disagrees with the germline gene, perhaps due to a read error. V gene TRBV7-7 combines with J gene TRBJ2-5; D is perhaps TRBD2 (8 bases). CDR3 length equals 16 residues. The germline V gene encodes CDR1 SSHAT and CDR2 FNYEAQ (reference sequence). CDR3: CASSLAGGLVGETQYF. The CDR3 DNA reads TGTGCTAGCAGCTTAGCAGGGGGACTAGTTGGGGAGACCCAGTACTTC.

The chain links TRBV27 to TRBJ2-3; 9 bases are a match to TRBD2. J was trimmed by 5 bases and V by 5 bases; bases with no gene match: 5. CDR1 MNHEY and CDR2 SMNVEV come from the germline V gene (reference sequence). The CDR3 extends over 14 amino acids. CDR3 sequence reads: CASSLSGSGDTQYF. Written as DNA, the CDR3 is TGTGCCAGCAGTCTTAGCGGGAGCGGAGATACGCAGTATTTT.

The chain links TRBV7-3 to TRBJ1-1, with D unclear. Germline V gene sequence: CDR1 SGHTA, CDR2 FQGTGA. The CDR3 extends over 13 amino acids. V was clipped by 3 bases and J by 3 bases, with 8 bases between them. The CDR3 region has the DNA TGTGCCAGCAGCTTTGGGCAGGACACTGAAGCTTTCTTT. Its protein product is CASSFGQDTEAFF. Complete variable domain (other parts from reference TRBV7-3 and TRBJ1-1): GAGVSQTPSNKVTEKGKYVELRCDPISGHTALYWYRQSLGQGPEFLIYFQGTGAADDSGLPNDRFFAVRPEGSVSTLKIQRTERGDSAVYLCASSFGQDTEAFFGQGTRLTVV.

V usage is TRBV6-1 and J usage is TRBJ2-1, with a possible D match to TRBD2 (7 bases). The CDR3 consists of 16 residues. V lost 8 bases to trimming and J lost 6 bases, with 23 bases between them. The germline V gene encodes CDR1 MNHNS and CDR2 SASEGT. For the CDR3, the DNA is TGTGCCAGCCGATACGGGGGCGGGAGAGCCCTCAATGAGCAGTTCTTC. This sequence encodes CASRYGGGRALNEQFF.

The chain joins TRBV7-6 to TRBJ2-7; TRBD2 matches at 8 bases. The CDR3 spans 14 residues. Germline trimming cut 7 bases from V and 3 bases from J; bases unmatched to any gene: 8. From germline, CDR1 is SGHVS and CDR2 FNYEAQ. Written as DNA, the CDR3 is TGTGCCAGCACTAACGGGAGGGGCGACTACGAGCAGTACTTC. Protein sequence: CASTNGRGDYEQYF.

In DNA form, the CDR3 reads TGTGCCAGTGGGACGCCATATCTCTATGGCTACACCTTC. Its translation is CASGTPYLYGYTF. The chain uses TRBV19 and TRBJ1-2, with D possibly TRBD1 on 5 matching bases. Trimming took off 8 bases at V and 4 bases at J, with 14 bases between the two ends. In germline, CDR1 is LNHDA, CDR2 SQIVND (reference sequence). The CDR3 has 13 residues. The variable domain in full, with the rest retrieved from reference TRBV19 and TRBJ1-2, is DGGITQSPKYLFRKEGQNVTLSCEQNLNHDAMYWYRQDPGQGLRLIYYSQIVNDFQKGDIAEGYSVSREKKESFPLTVTSAQKNPTAFYLCASGTPYLYGYTFGSGTRLTVV.

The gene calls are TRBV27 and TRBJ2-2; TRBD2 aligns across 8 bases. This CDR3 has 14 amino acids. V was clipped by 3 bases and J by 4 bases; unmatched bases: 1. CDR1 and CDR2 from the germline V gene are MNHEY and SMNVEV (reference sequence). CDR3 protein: CASSFSGSTGELFF. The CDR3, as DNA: TGTGCCAGCAGTTTCAGCGGGAGCACCGGGGAGCTGTTTTTT.

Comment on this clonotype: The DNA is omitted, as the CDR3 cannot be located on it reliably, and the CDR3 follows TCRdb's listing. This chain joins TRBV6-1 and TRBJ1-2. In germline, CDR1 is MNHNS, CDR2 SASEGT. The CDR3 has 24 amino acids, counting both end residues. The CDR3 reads CASSNGPPGANVLTFGAGDYGYTF.

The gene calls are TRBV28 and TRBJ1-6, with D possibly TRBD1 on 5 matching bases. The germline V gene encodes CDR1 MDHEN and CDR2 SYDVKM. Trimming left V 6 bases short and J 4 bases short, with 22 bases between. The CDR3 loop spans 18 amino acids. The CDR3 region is CASSDHHRGSVYNSPLHF. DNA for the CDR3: TGTGCCAGCAGCGATCATCATAGGGGATCCGTATATAATTCACCCCTCCACTTT.

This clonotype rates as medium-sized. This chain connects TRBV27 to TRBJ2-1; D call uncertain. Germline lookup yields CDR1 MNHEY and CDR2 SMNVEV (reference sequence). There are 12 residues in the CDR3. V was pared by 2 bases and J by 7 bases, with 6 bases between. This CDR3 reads CASSLIGNEQFF. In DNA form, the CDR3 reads TGTGCCAGCAGTTTAATTGGGAATGAGCAGTTCTTC.

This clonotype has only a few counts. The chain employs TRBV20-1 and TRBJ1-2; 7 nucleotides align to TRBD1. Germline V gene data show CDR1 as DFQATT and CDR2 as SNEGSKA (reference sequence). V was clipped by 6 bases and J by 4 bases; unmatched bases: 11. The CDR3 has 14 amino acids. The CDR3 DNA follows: TGCAGTGCCCAGGGGGAAGGGGCGGGCTATGGCTACACCTTC. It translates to CSAQGEGAGYGYTF.

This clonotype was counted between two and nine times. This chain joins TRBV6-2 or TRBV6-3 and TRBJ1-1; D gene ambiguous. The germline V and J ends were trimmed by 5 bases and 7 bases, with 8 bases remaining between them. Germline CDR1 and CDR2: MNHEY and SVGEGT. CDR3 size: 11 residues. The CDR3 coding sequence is TGTGCCAGCAGTCGTATCGGTGAAGCTTTCTTT. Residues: CASSRIGEAFF.

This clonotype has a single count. The CDR3 region has the DNA TGTGCCAGCTCACCTTTACCGGATACGGGGGCGGAAGCTTTCTTT. It is translated as CASSPLPDTGAEAFF. This sequence joins TRBV18 and TRBJ1-1; D perhaps matches TRBD1 (6 bases). The CDR3 runs 15 residues. Germline V gene lookup returns CDR1 KGHSH and CDR2 LQKENI. V was cut by 3 bases and J by 8 bases, with 19 bases left in between.

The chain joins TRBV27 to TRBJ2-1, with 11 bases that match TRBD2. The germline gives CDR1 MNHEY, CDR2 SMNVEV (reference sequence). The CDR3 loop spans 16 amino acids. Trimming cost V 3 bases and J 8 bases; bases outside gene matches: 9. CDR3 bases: TGTGCCAGCAGTTTCTTTAGCGGGAGGGCCCCCCATGAGCAGTTCTTC. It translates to CASSFFSGRAPHEQFF.

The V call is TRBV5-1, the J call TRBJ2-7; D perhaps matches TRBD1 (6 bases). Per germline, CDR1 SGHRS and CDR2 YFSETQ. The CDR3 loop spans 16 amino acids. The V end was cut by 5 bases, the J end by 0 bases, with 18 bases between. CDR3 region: CASRPWTDQSSYEQYF. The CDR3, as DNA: TGCGCCAGCAGGCCCTGGACAGATCAGAGCTCCTACGAGCAGTACTTC.

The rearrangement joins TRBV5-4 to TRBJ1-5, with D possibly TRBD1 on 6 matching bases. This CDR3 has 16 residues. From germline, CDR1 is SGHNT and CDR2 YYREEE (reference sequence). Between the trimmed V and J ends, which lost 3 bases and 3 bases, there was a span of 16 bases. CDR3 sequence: CASSYGQLDPNQPQHF. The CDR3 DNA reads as TGTGCCAGCAGCTACGGACAGCTAGACCCCAATCAGCCCCAGCATTTT.

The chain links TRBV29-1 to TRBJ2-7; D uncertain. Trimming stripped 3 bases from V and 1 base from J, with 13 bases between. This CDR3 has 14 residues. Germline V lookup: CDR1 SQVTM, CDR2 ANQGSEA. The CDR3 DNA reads TGCAGCGTTGAGTTGGCGCATATTTCCTACGAGCAGTACTTC. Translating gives CSVELAHISYEQYF.